The T cell receptor beta chain under discussion was sequenced for a study of Graves' ophthalmopathy and Graves' hyperthyroidism. Broader study findings: Forecasting of ophthalmopathy progression by the model achieved around 68% sensitivity and 72% to 75% specificity. Blood samples also showed most expanded thyroid clonotypes exceeding 0.001 frequency.

Amplification of the TCR beta CDR3 regions used RNA transcripts (as template). First-round RT-PCR used HTBI primers; second-round multiplex PCR followed. TCRdb fed the multiplex PCR reads into MiXCR, producing one record per CDR3 protein. The sample lists around 590,000 distinct CDR3 sequences; roughly 40% were seen once. In germline, CDR1 is SGHRS, CDR2 YFSETQ. V lost 4 bases, J lost 5 bases, and 24 bases lay in between. The CDR3 contains 17 residues. Exclusion covered patients with other autoimmune diseases or uncontrolled infections (as well as pregnancy or lactation). A diagnosis was made from clinical symptoms together with serum thyroxine, TRAb, thyroid ultrasound and orbital computed tomography. A remark on this clonotype: Its antigen is still unknown.

The rearrangement joins TRBV5-1 to TRBJ1-1; the D gene is possibly TRBD1 (6 bases). Sequenced sample: peripheral blood or thyroid tissue (not recorded which). This TCR was sampled from an adult man with Graves' hyperthyroidism. CDR3 protein: CASSAGRRGAQETEAFF. CDR3 nucleotides: TGCGCCAGCAGCGCTGGACGGCGGGGGGCGCAAGAAACTGAAGCTTTCTTT.